This entry features one T cell receptor beta chain sequence. This sample was included in a study of T cell responses to AZD1222 COVID-19 vaccine. The CDR3 has 15 residues. V lost 6 bases, J lost 2 bases, and 3 bases stayed unmatched. Germline CDR1 is LGHNA and CDR2 is YSLEER. TCRdb keeps only in-frame clones here, not all; method: immunoSEQ multiplex PCR. In the table there are about 99,000 clones, 70% to 90% of which are singletons. The source material was peripheral blood, sampled on day 0 of AZD1222 vaccination. This clonotype was obtained from an adult in good health. This chain links TRBV4-3 with TRBJ2-5; 13 bases map to TRBD2. The CDR3 region is CASRTSGRFQETQYF. Written as DNA, the CDR3 is TGCGCCAGCAGGACTAGCGGGAGGTTTCAAGAGACCCAGTACTTC.